Each of the 14 T cell receptor beta chains below was sequenced from the same sample in a study of control samples from healthy donors and cancer patients. Measured with immunoSEQ multiplex PCR; TCRdb has only the in-frame clones, and not every one. The sample lists some 37,000 clones; approximately 90% were seen once. Sequencing was done on a sample of blood. These receptors were obtained from a woman aged 50 to 60 in good health.

V is TRBV9 and J is TRBJ2-4, with D perhaps TRBD2 (5 bases). The V gene's germline CDR1 is SGDLS and CDR2 YYNGEE. The V gene lost 0 bases and the J gene lost 8 bases, with 15 bases spanning the gap. The CDR3 loop spans 15 amino acids. The chain's CDR3 is CASSVGIGSRYIQYF. The CDR3 DNA reads TGTGCCAGCAGCGTAGGGATAGGGAGTCGGTACATTCAGTACTTC.

CDR3 in amino acids: CASSRALSSGNTIYF. Here the CDR3 DNA reads TGTGCCAGCAGTCGGGCCTTGAGCTCTGGAAACACCATATATTTT. The chain employs TRBV6-2 or TRBV6-3 and TRBJ1-3; no reliable D call. Trimming pared 5 bases from V and 0 bases from J, leaving 11 bases between. The CDR3 runs 15 residues. Germline loops: CDR1 MNHEY, CDR2 SVGEGT.

The chain joins TRBV11-2 to TRBJ2-7; maybe TRBD1 (5 bases). V was shortened by 5 bases and J by 1 base, with 15 bases between the two germline ends. Per germline, CDR1 SGHAT and CDR2 FQNNGV. The length of the CDR3 is 15 residues. CDR3 protein: CASSPDSFYSYEQYF. The CDR3 bases are TGTGCCAGCAGCCCCGACAGTTTTTATTCCTACGAGCAGTACTTC.

The chain carries TRBV28 and TRBJ1-5; possibly TRBD1 for D (5 bases). The CDR3 is 16 residues long. V dropped 5 bases and J dropped 3 bases, with 17 bases sitting between them. Germline assignment: CDR1 MDHEN and CDR2 SYDVKM. The CDR3 region has the DNA TGTGCCAGCAGTACGACAGAAACGAGATCCAATCAGCCCCAGCATTTT. Amino acid sequence: CASSTTETRSNQPQHF.

The genes are TRBV12-3 or TRBV12-4 and TRBJ1-6; no clear D. This CDR3 is built from 13 residues. Trimming stripped 5 bases from V and 10 bases from J, with 12 bases between. The DNA for the CDR3 is TGTGCCAGCAGTCTCGCCGGGGAATCACCCCTCCACTTT. Residues: CASSLAGESPLHF.

The V and J genes are TRBV7-9 and TRBJ1-5; D remains unclear. CDR1 and CDR2 from the germline V gene are SEHNR and FQNEAQ (reference sequence). The CDR3 has 13 residues. V lost 1 base to trimming and J lost 4 bases, with 5 bases between them. The CDR3 loop is CASSLVGNQPQHF. The CDR3 DNA reads as TGTGCCAGCAGCTTAGTAGGGAATCAGCCCCAGCATTTT.

The chain combines TRBV10-3 with TRBJ2-6; perhaps TRBD2 as D (6 bases). The V gene lost 7 bases and the J gene lost 4 bases, with 14 bases spanning the gap. CDR1 is ENHRY and CDR2 is SYGVKD in the germline V gene. CDR3 length: 15 amino acids. The CDR3 reads CAIKERDLGANVLTF. CDR3 DNA: TGTGCCATCAAAGAACGGGACTTGGGGGCCAACGTCCTGACTTTC.

This clone was picked up one time. The chain links TRBV5-4 to TRBJ2-5; D gene ambiguous. CDR3 size: 13 residues. From germline, CDR1 is SGHNT and CDR2 YYREEE (reference sequence). V lost 4 bases and J 2 bases, leaving 9 bases between the germline ends. CDR3: CASSQTPQETQYF. CDR3 coding DNA: TGTGCCAGCAGCCAAACCCCTCAAGAGACCCAGTACTTC.

The chain has TRBV3-1 (or the pseudogene TRBV3-2) and TRBJ2-5; 9 bases are a match to TRBD2. CDR1 and CDR2 from the germline V gene are LGHDT and YNNKEL (reference sequence). V shed 4 bases and J 5 bases; nucleotides not matched to a gene: 11. This CDR3 has 16 residues. The CDR3 region is CASSPGLAGSQETQYF. DNA for the CDR3: TGTGCCAGCAGCCCCGGTCTAGCGGGGTCTCAGGAGACCCAGTACTTC.

The rearrangement uses TRBV2 and TRBJ1-2, with D possibly being TRBD1 (6 bases). CDR1 is SNHLY, CDR2 FYNNEI, per germline. The V and J ends lost 6 bases and 6 bases respectively, with 11 bases between them. The CDR3 runs to 12 residues. This CDR3 reads CASRRDNHGYTF. In nucleotides, the CDR3 is TGTGCCAGCAGGCGGGACAACCATGGCTACACCTTC.

The chain employs TRBV20-1 and TRBJ2-1; 12 bases are shared with TRBD2. This CDR3 region has 18 residues. CDR1 and CDR2 from the germline V gene are DFQATT and SNEGSKA (reference sequence). The V gene end was trimmed by 3 bases and the J gene end by 4 bases; junction bases not matched to a gene: 13. CDR3 in DNA: TGCAGTGCTAGTGAGGCTAGCGGGGGGGTTCTGCGATACAATGAGCAGTTCTTC. Amino acids: CSASEASGGVLRYNEQFF.

The chain uses TRBV29-1 and TRBJ1-3, with 8 bases fitting TRBD1. In germline, CDR1 is SQVTM, CDR2 ANQGSEA. The trim removed 4 bases at V and 4 bases at J, leaving 9 bases unmatched. The CDR3 runs 15 residues. The CDR3 nucleotides read TGCAGCGTTGTGCCACAGGACAGGGCCGGAAACACCATATATTTT. It encodes CSVVPQDRAGNTIYF.

The chain is built from TRBV2 and TRBJ1-5; the D is unclear. Trimming removed 3 bases at V and 6 bases at J, with 6 bases between. Germline CDR1 and CDR2: SNHLY and FYNNEI. The CDR3 length is 12 residues. CDR3 sequence: CASSEAGQPQHF. For the CDR3, the DNA is TGTGCCAGCAGTGAGGCAGGTCAGCCCCAGCATTTT.

The genes are TRBV3-1 (or the pseudogene TRBV3-2) and TRBJ2-5; 8 bases align to TRBD1. Per germline, CDR1 LGHDT and CDR2 YNNKEL (reference sequence). The CDR3 sequence is 18 residues long. The V gene end was trimmed by 3 bases and the J gene end by 5 bases; junction bases not matched to a gene: 17. The CDR3 protein is CASSHPVPGTGVRETQYF. The CDR3 DNA reads TGTGCCAGCAGCCACCCTGTTCCTGGGACAGGAGTTCGGGAGACCCAGTACTTC.